This T cell receptor (beta chain) was recovered during a study of blood T cell repertoires in COVID-19. For the study at large: Donors in the United States, Italy and Spain gave samples during acute or convalescent COVID-19. PBMCs, B-cell-depleted T cells, or T cells provided the cDNA or gDNA that made up the material.

There are 18 residues in the CDR3. In the original workflow: By means of reference gene primer amplification, nucleated cell counts were estimated. Method: immunoSEQ multiplex PCR; TCRdb's copy keeps in-frame clones and lacks some. From that table come the V and J calls and clone size; the DNA was used to work out D and trimming. The sample includes about 170,000 clones, 85% to 90% of them seen just once. Patients of the Seattle cohort, enrolled during active infection, were followed longitudinally. This receptor was obtained from an older woman with COVID-19, enrolled during active disease. The sequenced sample consisted of peripheral blood. V and J are TRBV21-1 and TRBJ2-1; TRBD1 was called by the table and not checked on the DNA. TRBV21-1 is an annotated pseudogene. The CDR3 DNA follows: TGTGCCAGCAGCACCGGACAGGGGGCTGAGGGCTCCTACAATGAGCAGTTCTTC. It is translated as CASSTGQGAEGSYNEQFF.